The following is a TCR beta chain sequence with its context. The method was immunoSEQ multiplex PCR; TCRdb's version includes in-frame clones alone and lacks a portion of them. The table lists about 73,000 clones, roughly 95% of them singletons, with roughly 3.3% in the top ten. V was pared by 5 bases and J by 3 bases, with 7 bases of the junction left unmatched. Germline loops: CDR1 MDHEN, CDR2 SYDVKM. The CDR3 covers 15 residues. These data are taken from a study of cytomegalovirus exposure and HLA in healthy donors. The sequenced material came from PBMCs. The chain links TRBV28 to TRBJ1-1; 9 nucleotides agree with TRBD1. The clonotype was recovered from a man aged 18 to 30 in good health and CMV-seronegative. CDR3 region: CASSEQGAGYTEAFF. The CDR3 DNA is TGTGCCAGCAGTGAACAGGGGGCTGGATACACTGAAGCTTTCTTT.